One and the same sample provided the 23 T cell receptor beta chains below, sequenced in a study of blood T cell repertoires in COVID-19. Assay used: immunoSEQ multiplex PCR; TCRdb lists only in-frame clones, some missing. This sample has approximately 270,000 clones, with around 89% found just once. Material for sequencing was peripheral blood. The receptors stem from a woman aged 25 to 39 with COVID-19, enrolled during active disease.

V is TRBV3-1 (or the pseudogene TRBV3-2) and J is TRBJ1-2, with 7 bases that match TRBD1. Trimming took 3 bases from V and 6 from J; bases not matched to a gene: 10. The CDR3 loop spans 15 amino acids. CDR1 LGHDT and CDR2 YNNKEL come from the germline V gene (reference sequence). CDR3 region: CASSQMTGTGDGYTF. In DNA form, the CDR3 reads TGTGCCAGCAGCCAGATGACAGGGACCGGGGATGGCTACACCTTC.

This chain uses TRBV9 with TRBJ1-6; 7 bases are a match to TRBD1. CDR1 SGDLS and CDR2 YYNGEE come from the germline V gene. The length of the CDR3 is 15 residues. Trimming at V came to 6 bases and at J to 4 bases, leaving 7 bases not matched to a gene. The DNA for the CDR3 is TGTGCCAGCACCCAGGGGGGACAGTATAATTCACCCCTCCACTTT. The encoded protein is CASTQGGQYNSPLHF.

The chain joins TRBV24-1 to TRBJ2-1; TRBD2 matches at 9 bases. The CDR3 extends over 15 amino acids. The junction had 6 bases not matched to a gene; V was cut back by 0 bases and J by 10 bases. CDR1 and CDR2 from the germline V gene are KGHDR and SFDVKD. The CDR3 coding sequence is TGTGCCACCAGTGATTTGCAGGCTAGCGGGACGGAGCAGTTCTTC. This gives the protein CATSDLQASGTEQFF.

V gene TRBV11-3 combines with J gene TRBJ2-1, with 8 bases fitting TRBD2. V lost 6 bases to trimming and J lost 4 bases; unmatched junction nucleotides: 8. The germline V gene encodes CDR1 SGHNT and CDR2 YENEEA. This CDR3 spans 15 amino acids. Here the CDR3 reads CASRGGAGGYNEQFF. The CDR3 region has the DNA TGTGCCAGCAGGGGTGGGGCGGGAGGTTACAATGAGCAGTTCTTC.

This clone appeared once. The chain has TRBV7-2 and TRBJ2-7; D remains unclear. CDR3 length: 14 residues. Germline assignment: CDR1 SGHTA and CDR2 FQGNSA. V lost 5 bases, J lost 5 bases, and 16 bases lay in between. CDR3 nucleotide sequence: TGTGCCAGCAGCGCCGGTGGGCGTAGAAACGAGCAGTACTTC. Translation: CASSAGGRRNEQYF.

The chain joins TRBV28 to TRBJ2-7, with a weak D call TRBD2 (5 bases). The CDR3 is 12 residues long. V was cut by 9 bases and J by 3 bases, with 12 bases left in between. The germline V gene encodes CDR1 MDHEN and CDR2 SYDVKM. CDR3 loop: CASSEVGYEQYF. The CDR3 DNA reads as TGTGCCAGTTCGGAGGTTGGCTACGAGCAGTACTTC.

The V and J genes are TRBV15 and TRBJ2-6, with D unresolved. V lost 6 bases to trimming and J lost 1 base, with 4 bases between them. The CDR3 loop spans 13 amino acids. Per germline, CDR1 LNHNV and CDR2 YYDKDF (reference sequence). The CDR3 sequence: CATSSSGANVLTF. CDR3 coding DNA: TGTGCCACCAGTTCATCTGGGGCCAACGTCCTGACTTTC.

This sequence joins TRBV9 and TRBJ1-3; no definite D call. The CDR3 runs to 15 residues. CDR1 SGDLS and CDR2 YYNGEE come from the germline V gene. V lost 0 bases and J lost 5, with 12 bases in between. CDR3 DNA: TGTGCCAGCAGCGTAGCCGTCAGCGACCGAAACACCATATATTTT. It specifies CASSVAVSDRNTIYF.

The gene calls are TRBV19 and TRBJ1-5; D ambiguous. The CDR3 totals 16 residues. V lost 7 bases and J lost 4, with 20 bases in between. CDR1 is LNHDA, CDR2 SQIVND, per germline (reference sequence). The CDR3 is CASTTPRGSRNQPQHF. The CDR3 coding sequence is TGTGCCAGTACCACCCCCCGGGGTAGTAGGAATCAGCCCCAGCATTTT.

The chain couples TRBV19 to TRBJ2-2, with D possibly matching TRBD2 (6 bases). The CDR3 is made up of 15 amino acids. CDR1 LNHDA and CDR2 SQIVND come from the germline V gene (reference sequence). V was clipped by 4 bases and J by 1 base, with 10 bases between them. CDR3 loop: CASSNPGLNTGELFF. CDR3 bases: TGTGCCAGTAGTAACCCGGGACTGAACACCGGGGAGCTGTTTTTT.

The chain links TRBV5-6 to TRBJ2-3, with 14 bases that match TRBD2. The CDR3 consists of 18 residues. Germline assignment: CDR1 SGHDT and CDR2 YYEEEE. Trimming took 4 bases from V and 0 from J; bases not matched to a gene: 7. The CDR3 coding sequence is TGTGCCAGCAGCCCGGGACTAGCGGGGGCCATTAGCACAGATACGCAGTATTTT. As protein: CASSPGLAGAISTDTQYF.

In DNA form, the CDR3 reads TGTGCCAGCAGTTACCCGGGTTATCCGGCGACCAAAAACATTCAGTACTTC. Protein sequence: CASSYPGYPATKNIQYF. The chain recombines TRBV6-2 or TRBV6-3 with TRBJ2-4, with D unclear. Germline CDR1 is MNHEY and CDR2 is SVGEGT. CDR3 size: 17 residues. Trimming cost V 2 bases and J 2 bases, with 16 bases left between them.

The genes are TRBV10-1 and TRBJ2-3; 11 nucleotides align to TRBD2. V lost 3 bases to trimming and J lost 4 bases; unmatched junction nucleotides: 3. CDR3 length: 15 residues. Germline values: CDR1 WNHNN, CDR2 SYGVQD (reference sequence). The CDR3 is CASSDLAGGADTQYF. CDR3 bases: TGCGCCAGCAGTGATCTAGCGGGAGGTGCAGATACGCAGTATTTT.

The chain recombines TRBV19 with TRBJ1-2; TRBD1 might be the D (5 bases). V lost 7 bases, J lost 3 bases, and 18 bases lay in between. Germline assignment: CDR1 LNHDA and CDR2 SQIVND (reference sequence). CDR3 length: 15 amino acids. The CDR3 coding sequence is TGTGCCAGTACCCTGACTCTCATAGGGGACTATGGCTACACCTTC. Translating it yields CASTLTLIGDYGYTF.

The CDR3 DNA is TGTGCCAGCAGCCCTAGGGGCGGAGGGATCCAGTACCAAGAGACCCAGTACTTC. It encodes CASSPRGGGIQYQETQYF. This sequence joins TRBV14 and TRBJ2-5; possibly TRBD2 for D (6 bases). The CDR3 is 18 amino acids. V lost 4 bases to trimming and J lost 0 bases, with 21 bases between them. The germline CDR1 and CDR2 sequences are SGHDN and FVKESK.

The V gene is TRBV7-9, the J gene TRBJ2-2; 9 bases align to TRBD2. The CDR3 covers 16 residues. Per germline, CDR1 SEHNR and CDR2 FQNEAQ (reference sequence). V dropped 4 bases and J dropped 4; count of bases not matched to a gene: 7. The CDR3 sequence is CASSSPAGGATGELFF. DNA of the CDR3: TGTGCCAGCAGCTCCCCGGCGGGGGGGGCCACCGGGGAGCTGTTTTTT.

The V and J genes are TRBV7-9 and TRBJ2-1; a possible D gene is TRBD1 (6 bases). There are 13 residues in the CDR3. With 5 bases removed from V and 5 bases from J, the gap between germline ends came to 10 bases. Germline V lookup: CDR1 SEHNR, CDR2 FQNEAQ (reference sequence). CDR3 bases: TGTGCCAGCAGCCGGGACACCAACAATGAGCAGTTCTTC. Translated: CASSRDTNNEQFF.

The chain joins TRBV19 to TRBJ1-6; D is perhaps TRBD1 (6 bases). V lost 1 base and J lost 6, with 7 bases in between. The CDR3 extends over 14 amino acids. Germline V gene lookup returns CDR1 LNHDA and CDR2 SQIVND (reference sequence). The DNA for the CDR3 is TGTGCCAGTAGTATAGGAGGGGGTAATTCACCCCTCCACTTT. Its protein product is CASSIGGGNSPLHF.

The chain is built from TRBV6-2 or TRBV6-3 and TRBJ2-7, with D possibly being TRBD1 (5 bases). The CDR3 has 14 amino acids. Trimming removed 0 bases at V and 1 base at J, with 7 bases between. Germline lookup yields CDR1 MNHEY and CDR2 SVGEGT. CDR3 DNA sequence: TGTGCCAGCAGTTACTCGCCAGGGTCCTACGAGCAGTACTTC. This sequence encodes CASSYSPGSYEQYF.

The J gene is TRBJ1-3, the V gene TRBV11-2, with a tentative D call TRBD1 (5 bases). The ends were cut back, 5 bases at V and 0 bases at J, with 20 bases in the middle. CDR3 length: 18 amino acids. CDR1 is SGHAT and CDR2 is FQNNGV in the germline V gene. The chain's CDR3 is CASSPRGLRDSSGNTIYF. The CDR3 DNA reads TGTGCCAGCAGCCCACGCGGCCTGCGGGACTCCTCTGGAAACACCATATATTTT.

The CDR3 region has the DNA TGTGCCAGCGGGGAGTATGGCCAGCCCCAGCATTTT. Translation gives CASGEYGQPQHF. V and J are TRBV7-9 and TRBJ1-5; D remains unclear. CDR3 length: 12 amino acids. The V gene's germline CDR1 is SEHNR and CDR2 FQNEAQ (reference sequence). The V end lost 8 bases, the J end lost 7 bases, and 12 bases lay between the germline ends.

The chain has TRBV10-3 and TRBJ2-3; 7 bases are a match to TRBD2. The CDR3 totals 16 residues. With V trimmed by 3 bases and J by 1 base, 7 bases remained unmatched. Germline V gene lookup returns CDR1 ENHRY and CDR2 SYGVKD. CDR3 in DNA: TGTGCCATCAGTGATAGGACTAGGACGGGCACAGATACGCAGTATTTT. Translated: CAISDRTRTGTDTQYF.

The CDR3 here is CAWGRDSVRPQHF. For the CDR3, the DNA is TGTGCCTGGGGTAGGGACAGTGTGAGGCCCCAGCATTTT. V is TRBV30 and J is TRBJ1-5, with 7 bases aligning to TRBD1. This CDR3 is built from 13 residues. With V trimmed by 5 bases and J by 9 bases, 10 bases remained unmatched. Germline V gives CDR1 GTSNPN, CDR2 SVGIG (reference sequence).